The present TCR beta chain was sequenced within a study of Graves' ophthalmopathy and Graves' hyperthyroidism. The V end lost 2 bases, the J end lost 5 bases, and 12 bases lay between the germline ends. Germline V gene lookup returns CDR1 SNHLY and CDR2 FYNNEI. The CDR3 has 15 residues. This clonotype has a count of ten or more. From RNA, the CDR3 regions of TCR beta chains were amplified and sequenced. HTBI-primed RT-PCR formed the first round, and a multiplex PCR formed the second. TCRdb fed the multiplex PCR reads into MiXCR, producing one record per CDR3 protein. Among about 640,000 distinct CDR3 sequences, over 40% were seen once, and the ten largest hold around 3.3%.

Sequences were obtained from peripheral blood. The chain recombines TRBV2 with TRBJ2-2; a weak D match, TRBD2 (6 bases). This TCR was recovered from an adult man with Graves' ophthalmopathy. The CDR3 spells CASSEMGGRTGELFF. The DNA of the CDR3 is TGTGCCAGCAGTGAAATGGGAGGTCGGACCGGGGAGCTGTTTTTT.